These 29 T cell receptor beta chains originate from one sample sequenced in a study of cytomegalovirus exposure and HLA in healthy donors. Primers included in the PCR were 60 Vbeta and 13 Jbeta primers. Measured with immunoSEQ multiplex PCR; TCRdb has only the in-frame clones, and not every one. The sample gives 110,000 or so clones, approximately 70% of which show up once; 5.4% is in the top ten. Sample: PBMCs. The receptors derive from a woman aged 70-85 years in good health and CMV-seropositive.

This clone came up a few times. The rearrangement joins TRBV2 to TRBJ2-1; tentative D call: TRBD1 (6 bases). CDR1 and CDR2 from the germline V gene are SNHLY and FYNNEI. Trimming stripped 7 bases from V and 3 bases from J, with 13 bases between. This CDR3 is built from 14 residues. CDR3 bases: TGTGCCAGCACTGGGCAGGGGTTCTACAATGAGCAGTTCTTC. Translated: CASTGQGFYNEQFF.

The chain combines TRBV27 with TRBJ1-4, with D perhaps TRBD1 (6 bases). V shed 6 bases and J shed 1 base, with 9 bases lying between them. The CDR3 sequence is 14 residues long. Germline CDR1 is MNHEY and CDR2 is SMNVEV (reference sequence). The CDR3 sequence: CASRTQGTNEKLFF. The CDR3 DNA is TGTGCCAGCAGAACACAGGGAACTAATGAAAAACTGTTTTTT.

The gene calls are TRBV18 and TRBJ2-5, with D perhaps TRBD1 (6 bases). There are 12 residues in the CDR3. Germline V gene data show CDR1 as KGHSH and CDR2 as LQKENI. V dropped 6 bases and J dropped 5 bases, with 10 bases sitting between them. CDR3 DNA sequence: TGTGCCAGCTCGTCAGGGGCGGAGACCCAGTACTTC. Protein: CASSSGAETQYF.

This sequence joins TRBV10-3 and TRBJ1-4, with a possible D match to TRBD1 (5 bases). This CDR3 has 15 amino acids. Trimming removed 1 base from V and 2 bases from J, with 8 bases in between. Germline V CDR1 and CDR2: ENHRY, SYGVKD. DNA for the CDR3: TGTGCCATCAGTGAGTGGCAGGGTACTAATGAAAAACTGTTTTTT. Amino acid sequence: CAISEWQGTNEKLFF.

This clone has only a few counts. The chain carries TRBV5-5 and TRBJ1-5; 11 nucleotides match TRBD1. The ends lost 1 base at V and 5 bases at J; junction bases unmatched: 5. The CDR3 sequence is 16 residues long. Germline V CDR1 and CDR2: SGHKS, YYEKEE (reference sequence). The CDR3 protein is CASSLPGTGGHQPQHF. CDR3 DNA: TGTGCCAGCAGCTTGCCCGGGACAGGGGGACATCAGCCCCAGCATTTT. The full variable domain, its missing parts supplied by reference TRBV5-5 and TRBJ1-5, is DAGVTQSPTHLIKTRGQQVTLRCSPISGHKSVSWYQQVLGQGPQFIFQYYEKEERGRGNFPDRFSARQFPNYSSELNVNALLLGDSALYLCASSLPGTGGHQPQHFGDGTRLSIL.

This chain connects TRBV9 to TRBJ2-1; a possible D gene is TRBD2 (5 bases). Between the trimmed V and J ends, which lost 5 bases and 0 bases, there was a span of 12 bases. The germline V gene has CDR1 SGDLS and CDR2 YYNGEE. The CDR3 covers 15 residues. The CDR3 region is CASSLTGSSYNEQFF. In nucleotides, the CDR3 is TGTGCCAGCAGTCTAACGGGGAGCTCCTACAATGAGCAGTTCTTC.

In its sample, this clone was seen a few times. The rearrangement uses TRBV7-2 and TRBJ1-4; D might be TRBD1 (5 bases). This CDR3 comprises 16 residues. Deletions cut 2 bases from V and 1 base from J, with 11 bases between. Germline V gene lookup returns CDR1 SGHTA and CDR2 FQGNSA. CDR3 amino acids: CASSLHVTGTNEKLFF. The CDR3, as DNA: TGTGCCAGCAGCTTACACGTAACAGGAACTAATGAAAAACTGTTTTTT.

This chain uses TRBV6-5 with TRBJ2-1; D may be TRBD1 (5 bases). Germline assignment: CDR1 MNHEY and CDR2 SVGAGI. The CDR3 is 12 amino acids. V lost 6 bases to trimming and J lost 3 bases, with 6 bases between them. CDR3 coding DNA: TGTGCCAGCAGCAGGGACTACAATGAGCAGTTCTTC. This sequence encodes CASSRDYNEQFF.

The V and J genes are TRBV30 and TRBJ2-5; 7 nucleotides line up with TRBD1. The end of the DNA fits TRBJ2-7 better, so the J call may be wrong. Germline lookup yields CDR1 GTSNPN and CDR2 SVGIG (reference sequence). This CDR3 has 12 residues. The CDR3 region is CAWGDSYYEQYF. CDR3 DNA: TGTGCCTGGGGGGACAGCTACTACGAGCAGTACTTC.

The chain employs TRBV19 and TRBJ1-2; the D gene is possibly TRBD1 (5 bases). CDR3 length equals 14 residues. V was trimmed by 10 bases and J by 7 bases, leaving 22 bases between them. Germline lookup yields CDR1 LNHDA and CDR2 SQIVND (reference sequence). DNA for the CDR3: TGTGCCACCCGGGAGGGCGGGGCCGCACCTGGCTACACCTTC. Translated, it gives CATREGGAAPGYTF.

The chain couples TRBV6-1 to TRBJ2-7, with TRBD2 as a possible D gene (6 bases). The CDR3 sequence is 16 residues long. The germline V gene has CDR1 MNHNS and CDR2 SASEGT. V shed 1 base and J shed 3 bases, with 16 bases lying between them. The CDR3: CASSEVPSGRGYEQYF. CDR3 sequence (DNA): TGTGCCAGCAGTGAAGTCCCCAGTGGGCGGGGCTACGAGCAGTACTTC.

This chain joins TRBV7-2 and TRBJ2-1; 8 bases align to TRBD2. The CDR3 is 19 amino acids. With 5 bases clipped from V and 0 bases from J, the junction kept 15 bases outside the gene matches. The V gene's germline CDR1 is SGHTA and CDR2 FQGNSA. This CDR3 reads CASSITAGVPISSYNEQFF. The CDR3 DNA reads as TGTGCCAGCAGCATCACAGCGGGGGTCCCAATAAGCTCCTACAATGAGCAGTTCTTC.

Only one count was recorded for this clone. This sequence joins TRBV7-8 and TRBJ2-3, with 7 bases that match TRBD1. The CDR3 covers 16 residues. Germline CDR1 and CDR2: SGHVS and FQNEAQ. V shed 1 base, J shed 3 bases, and the junction held 7 bases outside the gene matches. The CDR3 region has the DNA TGTGCCAGCAGCTTAGTCGGCAGGGGGTGGACAGATACGCAGTATTTT. Translated, it gives CASSLVGRGWTDTQYF.

J is TRBJ1-1 and V is TRBV4-2; 8 positions match TRBD1. V shed 0 bases, J shed 0 bases, and the junction held 15 bases outside the gene matches. The CDR3 is made up of 20 amino acids. Germline-derived CDR1 and CDR2 are LGHNA and YNFKEQ. CDR3 in amino acids: CASSQELIVGQGFMNTEAFF. The CDR3 DNA is TGTGCCAGCAGCCAAGAACTGATTGTCGGACAGGGATTCATGAACACTGAAGCTTTCTTT.

This rearrangement joins TRBV6-4 to TRBJ1-5; D gene ambiguous. The length of the CDR3 is 13 residues. V lost 3 bases, J lost 4 bases, and 7 bases lay in between. Germline assignment: CDR1 MRHNA and CDR2 SNTAGT. CDR3 coding DNA: TGTGCCAGCAGTGAAGCGAGAAATCAGCCCCAGCATTTT. Its translation is CASSEARNQPQHF.

J is TRBJ1-2 and V is TRBV7-9, with 8 bases that match TRBD1. This CDR3 spans 16 amino acids. J was trimmed by 2 bases and V by 1 base; bases with no gene match: 6. Germline V lookup: CDR1 SEHNR, CDR2 FQNEAQ (reference sequence). The DNA for the CDR3 is TGTGCCAGCAGCTTAGACCTGACAGGGGACAACTATGGCTACACCTTC. Its translation is CASSLDLTGDNYGYTF.

The table lists this clone with a few counts. The V gene is TRBV30, the J gene TRBJ2-6, with TRBD1 matching 8 bases. J lost 2 bases, V lost 4 bases, and 7 bases had no gene match. The CDR3 runs 16 residues. Germline V CDR1 and CDR2: GTSNPN, SVGIG (reference sequence). Here the CDR3 DNA reads TGTGCCTGGACCCTCGGACAGGGAACTGGGGCCAACGTCCTGACTTTC. Residues: CAWTLGQGTGANVLTF.

This clone was counted once. The genes are TRBV7-3 and TRBJ2-1; 8 positions agree with TRBD2. The CDR3 spans 17 residues. The V gene end was trimmed by 5 bases and the J gene end by 3 bases; junction bases not matched to a gene: 12. Looked up from germline, CDR1 is SGHTA and CDR2 is FQGTGA. CDR3 in amino acids: CASSAELIAGIYNEQFF. CDR3 nucleotides: TGTGCCAGCAGCGCCGAGTTGATAGCGGGAATCTACAATGAGCAGTTCTTC.

The gene calls are TRBV5-1 and TRBJ2-3, with a weak D call TRBD1 (5 bases). CDR3 size: 14 residues. V shed 4 bases and J shed 6 bases, with 15 bases lying between them. CDR1 and CDR2 (germline): SGHRS, YFSETQ. CDR3 nucleotide sequence: TGCGCCAGCAGCATCCCACTTGGGGCGGATACGCAGTATTTT. Protein: CASSIPLGADTQYF.

The rearrangement uses TRBV4-3 and TRBJ1-2; TRBD1 matches at 7 bases. Germline V lookup: CDR1 LGHNA, CDR2 YSLEER. This CDR3 contains 17 residues. Germline trimming cut 1 base from V and 4 bases from J; bases unmatched to any gene: 12. CDR3 nucleotides: TGCGCCAGCAGCCAAGGCCTAGCCTTGACAGGGTTCTATGGCTACACCTTC. Its protein is CASSQGLALTGFYGYTF.

The chain couples TRBV10-3 to TRBJ1-1; 7 bases map to TRBD1. The CDR3 length is 14 residues. Germline loops: CDR1 ENHRY, CDR2 SYGVKD. V shed 6 bases, J shed 0 bases, and the junction held 4 bases outside the gene matches. The CDR3: CAIRETGLNTEAFF. Written as DNA, the CDR3 is TGTGCCATCAGGGAGACAGGGCTGAACACTGAAGCTTTCTTT.

The J gene is TRBJ1-6, the V gene TRBV2, with TRBD1 matching 8 bases. Per the germline V gene, CDR1 is SNHLY and CDR2 is FYNNEI. The CDR3 has 13 residues. J lost 7 bases, V lost 9 bases, and 5 bases had no gene match. The CDR3 region is CASPGQENSPLHF. CDR3 DNA: TGTGCCAGTCCGGGACAGGAGAATTCACCCCTCCACTTT.

This clone showed up just once. The chain joins TRBV27 to TRBJ1-6; D is unclear. Per germline, CDR1 MNHEY and CDR2 SMNVEV (reference sequence). Trimming removed 6 bases at V and 1 base at J, with 7 bases between. This CDR3 is built from 14 residues. In nucleotides, the CDR3 is TGTGCCAGCAGGTTAGAGTCCTATAATTCACCCCTCCACTTT. Translated: CASRLESYNSPLHF.

This clone was detected only once. The chain has TRBV5-4 and TRBJ1-1, with 10 bases that match TRBD1. The CDR3 is made up of 16 amino acids. After removal of 5 bases from V and 0 bases from J, the junction contained 7 bases not matched to a gene. Germline CDR1 is SGHNT and CDR2 is YYREEE (reference sequence). In nucleotides, the CDR3 is TGTGCCAGCAGGACAGGGGGCGCGAGAATGAACACTGAAGCTTTCTTT. It translates to CASRTGGARMNTEAFF. The full variable domain, completed using reference TRBV5-4 and TRBJ1-1, is ETGVTQSPTHLIKTRGQQVTLRCSSQSGHNTVSWYQQALGQGPQFIFQYYREEENGRGNFPPRFSGLQFPNYSSELNVNALELDDSALYLCASRTGGARMNTEAFFGQGTRLTVV.

V and J are TRBV19 and TRBJ1-5; 9 bases align to TRBD1. Germline V gene lookup returns CDR1 LNHDA and CDR2 SQIVND (reference sequence). This CDR3 region has 13 residues. J lost 7 bases, V lost 7 bases, and 5 bases had no gene match. The CDR3 sequence: CASKGQGHQPQHF. Here the CDR3 DNA reads TGTGCCAGTAAGGGACAGGGACACCAGCCCCAGCATTTT.

V is TRBV29-1 and J is TRBJ2-6; a possible D gene is TRBD1 (6 bases). The ends were cut back, 6 bases at V and 2 bases at J, with 14 bases in the middle. CDR3 length equals 15 residues. Per the germline V gene, CDR1 is SQVTM and CDR2 is ANQGSEA. CDR3 protein: CSVSTGMTGANVLTF. The CDR3 DNA reads as TGCAGCGTAAGTACAGGGATGACTGGGGCCAACGTCCTGACTTTC. Together with reference TRBV29-1 and TRBJ2-6, the CDR3 gives the full variable domain: SAVISQKPSRDICQRGTSLTIQCQVDSQVTMMFWYRQQPGQSLTLIATANQGSEATYESGFVIDKFPISRPNLTFSTLTVSNMSPEDSSIYLCSVSTGMTGANVLTFGAGSRLTVL.

Only one count was recorded for this clone. The chain recombines TRBV7-9 with TRBJ2-1; 7 bases fit TRBD2. CDR1 SEHNR and CDR2 FQNEAQ come from the germline V gene (reference sequence). The ends lost 0 bases at V and 7 bases at J; junction bases unmatched: 3. The CDR3 runs to 14 residues. The CDR3 DNA is TGTGCCAGCAGCTTAGCCGGGACTACTAATGAGCAGTTCTTC. Its protein product is CASSLAGTTNEQFF.

The V and J genes are TRBV6-6 and TRBJ2-7, with D perhaps matching TRBD2 (5 bases). This CDR3 has 15 residues. Germline CDR1 reads MNHNY; CDR2 reads SVGAGI (reference sequence). V was trimmed by 0 bases and J by 0 bases, leaving 9 bases between them. The CDR3 coding sequence is TGTGCCAGCAGTTACTCAGGACGGGACTCCTACGAGCAGTACTTC. Amino acid sequence: CASSYSGRDSYEQYF.

The rearrangement links TRBV6-1 to TRBJ1-2; D might be TRBD1 (5 bases). Germline CDR1 reads MNHNS; CDR2 reads SASEGT. The CDR3 consists of 13 residues. With 7 bases removed from V and 2 bases from J, the gap between germline ends came to 11 bases. CDR3 in amino acids: CASMGQGNYGYTF. Here the CDR3 DNA reads TGTGCCAGCATGGGCCAGGGCAACTATGGCTACACCTTC.